The 18 T cell receptor beta chains below come from one sample, sequenced in a study of Graves' ophthalmopathy and Graves' hyperthyroidism. Scientists amplified the TCR beta CDR3 regions from RNA transcripts. HTBI-primed RT-PCR formed the first round, and a multiplex PCR formed the second. TCRdb called the multiplex PCR reads again in MiXCR, with one record for every CDR3 protein. The table lists around 1.1 million distinct CDR3 sequences, roughly 35% of them singletons. Sequencing input: peripheral blood or thyroid tissue (not recorded which). Receptors originate from an adult man with Graves' hyperthyroidism.

At least ten counts were recorded for this clonotype. V and J are TRBV25-1 and TRBJ1-3, with TRBD1 matching 10 bases. Germline V gene sequence: CDR1 MGHDK, CDR2 SYGVNS. V gave up 8 bases and J gave up 3 bases; unmatched junction bases: 10. This CDR3 is 16 amino acids long. CDR3 sequence reads: CASRASDRGHGNTIYF. CDR3 sequence (DNA): TGTGCCAGCCGTGCCTCTGACAGGGGGCATGGAAACACCATATATTTT.

At least ten counts were recorded for this clonotype. The V and J genes are TRBV2 and TRBJ2-5; the D is unclear. The CDR3 spans 14 residues. Germline V lookup: CDR1 SNHLY, CDR2 FYNNEI. The V and J ends lost 5 bases and 2 bases respectively, with 12 bases between them. The chain's CDR3 is CASSPDTLQETQYF. The DNA for the CDR3 is TGTGCCAGCAGTCCCGACACTTTGCAAGAGACCCAGTACTTC.

This clonotype has at least ten counts. This chain uses TRBV20-1 with TRBJ1-1; D call uncertain. Looked up from germline, CDR1 is DFQATT and CDR2 is SNEGSKA (reference sequence). V lost 5 bases, J lost 1 base, and 14 bases lay in between. The CDR3 loop spans 14 amino acids. The CDR3 protein is CSALDYQPNTEAFF. DNA for the CDR3: TGCAGTGCTCTCGATTACCAGCCGAACACTGAAGCTTTCTTT.

The chain combines TRBV7-8 with TRBJ2-7; the D is unclear. The CDR3 extends over 16 amino acids. In germline, CDR1 is SGHVS, CDR2 FQNEAQ. The V and J ends lost 5 bases and 0 bases respectively, with 17 bases between them. The CDR3 reads CASSQVFRGPSYEQYF. Here the CDR3 DNA reads TGTGCCAGCAGCCAAGTTTTTCGCGGACCCTCCTACGAGCAGTACTTC.

There are many counts of this clonotype. The gene calls are TRBV20-1 and TRBJ1-5; D is unclear. The CDR3 is made up of 14 amino acids. Germline V gene sequence: CDR1 DFQATT, CDR2 SNEGSKA (reference sequence). The V and J ends lost 0 bases and 7 bases respectively, with 13 bases between them. The CDR3 DNA follows: TGCAGTGCTAGAGATAACACGGGCATCCAGCCCCAGCATTTT. It translates to CSARDNTGIQPQHF.

Comment on this clonotype: A much more abundant neighbour one base away suggests this may be a read error. V and J are TRBV29-1 and TRBJ2-7, with TRBD2 as a possible D gene (6 bases). The V end lost 6 bases, the J end lost 0 bases, and 18 bases lay between the germline ends. This CDR3 contains 15 residues. The V gene's germline CDR1 is SQVTM and CDR2 ANQGSEA. The CDR3 DNA sequence: TGCAGCGTCCCTGAGGACTACACAAGCTCCTACGAGCAGTACTTC. As protein: CSVPEDYTSSYEQYF.

This clonotype was counted between two and nine times. The genes are TRBV4-3 and TRBJ1-4, with a tentative D call TRBD1 (6 bases). Germline V gene lookup returns CDR1 LGHNA and CDR2 YSLEER. V shed 1 base and J shed 2 bases, with 11 bases lying between them. This CDR3 has 16 amino acids. CDR3 loop: CASSQVGGGTNEKLFF. For the CDR3, the DNA is TGCGCCAGCAGCCAAGTCGGTGGGGGCACTAATGAAAAACTGTTTTTT.

This clonotype was picked up a small number of times. The V call is TRBV5-1, the J call TRBJ2-5, with no clear D. Between the trimmed V and J ends, which lost 2 bases and 0 bases, there was a span of 11 bases. Germline V gene data show CDR1 as SGHRS and CDR2 as YFSETQ. The length of the CDR3 is 15 residues. CDR3 loop: CASSFGRLYQETQYF. CDR3 bases: TGCGCCAGCAGCTTCGGACGCCTATACCAAGAGACCCAGTACTTC.

V gene TRBV20-1 combines with J gene TRBJ1-1; D may be TRBD1 (5 bases). Trimming removed 7 bases at V and 3 bases at J, with 9 bases between. The CDR3 runs 11 residues. CDR1 and CDR2 from the germline V gene are DFQATT and SNEGSKA (reference sequence). In nucleotides, the CDR3 is TGCAGTGGGCAGGGTTACACTGAAGCTTTCTTT. Residues: CSGQGYTEAFF.

The table lists this clonotype with a few counts. The chain joins TRBV20-1 to TRBJ1-5; 7 bases are a match to TRBD1. The CDR3 extends over 15 amino acids. Trimming removed 3 bases from V and 4 bases from J; junction bases left unmatched: 9. Germline-derived CDR1 and CDR2 are DFQATT and SNEGSKA (reference sequence). CDR3 amino acids: CSARGDSDKNQPQHF. Written as DNA, the CDR3 is TGCAGTGCTAGGGGGGACAGCGACAAAAATCAGCCCCAGCATTTT.

The V gene is TRBV12-3 or TRBV12-4, the J gene TRBJ1-5; D unclear. V was cut by 6 bases and J by 2 bases, with 17 bases left in between. This CDR3 has 16 amino acids. The CDR3 region has the DNA TGTGCCAGCAGGGAGAACGGATGGGAGGGCAATCAGCCCCAGCATTTT. This codes for CASRENGWEGNQPQHF.

This clonotype has more than one count but fewer than ten. In DNA, the CDR3 is TGCGCCAGCAGCCGCGAAGGGGGCCTTAACTCTGGGGCCAACGTCCTGACTTTC. Protein product: CASSREGGLNSGANVLTF. The V and J genes are TRBV4-3 and TRBJ2-6; TRBD1 matches at 7 bases. The CDR3 loop spans 18 amino acids. CDR1 and CDR2 from the germline V gene are LGHNA and YSLEER. With V trimmed by 4 bases and J by 0 bases, 9 bases remained unmatched.

This clonotype turned up a few times. With a much larger clone just one base away, this may be a read error. The V call is TRBV12-3 or TRBV12-4, the J call TRBJ2-5; no definite D call. The V end lost 7 bases, the J end lost 2 bases, and 11 bases lay between the germline ends. The length of the CDR3 is 13 residues. The CDR3 here is CASNLEQQETQYF. CDR3 in DNA: TGTGCCAGCAATTTGGAACAGCAAGAGACCCAGTACTTC.

The chain combines TRBV29-1 with TRBJ2-5; D is ambiguous. CDR1 and CDR2 from the germline V gene are SQVTM and ANQGSEA. V shed 4 bases and J shed 1 base, with 10 bases lying between them. The CDR3 is 13 residues long. DNA of the CDR3: TGCAGCGTTGCGGGTCGGTTCCAAGAGACCCAGTACTTC. This codes for CSVAGRFQETQYF.

There are many counts of this clonotype. The rearrangement links TRBV7-9 to TRBJ1-5; 7 bases map to TRBD1. Germline V gene data show CDR1 as SEHNR and CDR2 as FQNEAQ (reference sequence). The CDR3 has 15 residues. With 1 base clipped from V and 4 bases from J, the junction kept 4 bases outside the gene matches. The CDR3: CASSLVGQENQPQHF. DNA of the CDR3: TGTGCCAGCAGCTTAGTTGGACAGGAGAATCAGCCCCAGCATTTT.

The chain has TRBV7-9 and TRBJ2-7; D ambiguous. CDR1 and CDR2 (germline): SEHNR, FQNEAQ (reference sequence). The CDR3 consists of 13 residues. Trimming cost V 4 bases and J 7 bases, with 14 bases left between them. Written as DNA, the CDR3 is TGTGCCAGCAGCTCCCCAAACTCCGGTGAGCAGTACTTC. Protein: CASSSPNSGEQYF.

This clonotype was recorded at least ten times. This chain uses TRBV11-2 with TRBJ1-2; possibly TRBD1 for D (6 bases). V lost 4 bases, J lost 4 bases, and 10 bases lay in between. Germline CDR1 is SGHAT and CDR2 is FQNNGV. CDR3 length: 13 residues. The CDR3 bases are TGTGCCAGCAGCTCGCGGGACACCTATGGCTACACCTTC. Amino acid sequence: CASSSRDTYGYTF.

This clonotype was detected many times. The genes are TRBV19 and TRBJ1-6; D uncertain. CDR1 is LNHDA, CDR2 SQIVND, per germline (reference sequence). The CDR3 consists of 17 residues. V was shortened by 5 bases and J by 6 bases, with 20 bases between the two germline ends. CDR3: CASSRRATAKINSPLHF. CDR3 sequence (DNA): TGTGCCAGTAGTCGCCGGGCCACGGCCAAAATTAATTCACCCCTCCACTTT.